The 29 T cell receptor beta chains reported below all come from one sample, sequenced in a study of shared clonotypes between healthy human individuals. Assay used: immunoSEQ multiplex PCR; TCRdb lists only in-frame clones, some missing. The profile shows about 680,000 clones, around 73% of them singletons. Specimen: memory CD4+ T cells sorted from blood. Subset described: CD45RA-negative fraction. These receptors were obtained from a woman aged 25 to 39 in good health.

V and J are TRBV2 and TRBJ2-5; no clear D. The V and J ends lost 3 bases and 2 bases respectively, with 10 bases between them. Looked up from germline, CDR1 is SNHLY and CDR2 is FYNNEI. This CDR3 is built from 14 residues. The CDR3 sequence: CASSDIVGQETQYF. CDR3 sequence (DNA): TGTGCCAGCAGTGATATCGTAGGGCAAGAGACCCAGTACTTC.

This chain connects TRBV2 to TRBJ2-1; weak D call: TRBD1 (6 bases). Trimming stripped 4 bases from V and 0 bases from J, with 16 bases between. The CDR3 sequence is 17 residues long. Germline V gene data show CDR1 as SNHLY and CDR2 as FYNNEI. The CDR3 protein is CASSARGSGVSYNEQFF. CDR3 coding DNA: TGTGCCAGCAGTGCCCGGGGATCAGGGGTCTCCTACAATGAGCAGTTCTTC.

The rearrangement uses TRBV7-9 and TRBJ2-7, with TRBD2 matching over 7 bases. Germline V gene lookup returns CDR1 SEHNR and CDR2 FQNEAQ (reference sequence). The CDR3 spans 13 residues. J gave up 6 bases and V 7 bases, and 9 bases lay outside the gene matches. In DNA form, the CDR3 reads TGTGCCAGCAAGGAACCGGGGGGTGGCGAGCAGTACTTC. Encoded protein: CASKEPGGGEQYF.

The chain has TRBV5-1 and TRBJ2-3; either TRBD1 or TRBD2 may fit D (5 bases each). CDR1 and CDR2 (germline): SGHRS, YFSETQ. Trimming took 4 bases from V and 4 from J, leaving 19 bases between them. This CDR3 spans 16 amino acids. This CDR3 reads CASSPPGPVVADTQYF. For the CDR3, the DNA is TGCGCCAGCAGCCCACCGGGACCTGTTGTCGCAGATACGCAGTATTTT. Full variable domain (outside the CDR3, taken from reference TRBV5-1 and TRBJ2-3): KAGVTQTPRYLIKTRGQQVTLSCSPISGHRSVSWYQQTPGQGLQFLFEYFSETQRNKGNFPGRFSGRQFSNSRSEMNVSTLELGDSALYLCASSPPGPVVADTQYFGPGTRLTVL.

V and J are TRBV23-1 and TRBJ2-4, with D perhaps matching TRBD1 (6 bases). Being an ORF, TRBV23-1 has a function that is uncertain. V was pared by 5 bases and J by 3 bases, with 14 bases between. CDR3 length: 15 residues. This chain's CDR3 is CASSSVKTGKNIQYF. The DNA of the CDR3 is TGCGCCAGCAGTTCCGTTAAGACAGGCAAAAACATTCAGTACTTC.

This sequence joins TRBV28 and TRBJ2-7; 8 bases map to TRBD1. Germline values: CDR1 MDHEN, CDR2 SYDVKM. V lost 7 bases, J lost 2 bases, and 7 bases stayed unmatched. CDR3 length equals 14 residues. DNA of the CDR3: TGTGCCAGCAAGCGGACAGGGCTTACCTACGAGCAGTACTTC. Translation: CASKRTGLTYEQYF.

The chain links TRBV2 to TRBJ2-1; 9 nucleotides line up with TRBD2. This CDR3 region has 18 residues. With 5 bases clipped from V and 2 bases from J, the junction kept 13 bases outside the gene matches. CDR1 is SNHLY, CDR2 FYNNEI, per germline. The CDR3 here is CASSPPGQLAGAYNEQFF. The CDR3 region has the DNA TGTGCCAGCAGTCCCCCTGGTCAGTTAGCGGGAGCCTACAATGAGCAGTTCTTC. The entire variable domain, with the rest obtained from reference TRBV2 and TRBJ2-1, is as follows: EPEVTQTPSHQVTQMGQEVILRCVPISNHLYFYWYRQILGQKVEFLVSFYNNEISEKSEIFDDQFSVERPDGSNFTLKIRSTKLEDSAMYFCASSPPGQLAGAYNEQFFGPGTRLTVL.

This chain uses TRBV19 with TRBJ2-2; TRBD2 is a possible D gene (6 bases). The germline V and J ends were trimmed by 11 bases and 3 bases, with 16 bases remaining between them. CDR3 size: 14 residues. Germline CDR1 LNHDA, CDR2 SQIVND (reference sequence). DNA for the CDR3: TGTGCCGGACGGCGGGACGGTGACACCGGGGAGCTGTTTTTT. Encoded protein: CAGRRDGDTGELFF.

The chain combines TRBV11-2 with TRBJ1-1; D not certain. The V end was cut by 0 bases, the J end by 5 bases, with 7 bases between. Per the germline V gene, CDR1 is SGHAT and CDR2 is FQNNGV. The CDR3 consists of 13 residues. The CDR3 bases are TGTGCCAGCAGCTTAGATCGAGGTACTGAAGCTTTCTTT. Encoded protein: CASSLDRGTEAFF.

The chain uses TRBV5-6 and TRBJ1-2; 10 nucleotides match TRBD1. The junction had 7 bases not matched to a gene; V was cut back by 4 bases and J by 7 bases. Germline CDR1 reads SGHDT; CDR2 reads YYEEEE. The CDR3 is 14 amino acids. CDR3 residues: CASSRDRGIPGYTF. In DNA, the CDR3 is TGTGCCAGCAGCCGGGACAGGGGAATCCCTGGCTACACCTTC.

The rearrangement links TRBV18 to TRBJ2-7; 8 nucleotides align to TRBD2. CDR3 length: 15 amino acids. With 3 bases clipped from V and 6 bases from J, the junction kept 10 bases outside the gene matches. CDR1 and CDR2 from the germline V gene are KGHSH and LQKENI. This CDR3 reads CASSPRRGAGGEQYF. The CDR3 nucleotides are TGTGCCAGCTCACCGAGGCGGGGGGCGGGCGGCGAGCAGTACTTC.

The J gene is TRBJ2-7, the V gene TRBV15; D remains unclear. Trimming removed 0 bases from V and 4 bases from J, with 4 bases in between. CDR1 and CDR2 from the germline V gene are LNHNV and YYDKDF (reference sequence). The CDR3 extends over 12 amino acids. CDR3 amino acids: CATSRDQYEQYF. CDR3 DNA sequence: TGTGCCACCAGCAGAGATCAATACGAGCAGTACTTC.

The chain carries TRBV19 and TRBJ2-2; D may be TRBD2 (6 bases). The V end lost 11 bases, the J end lost 0 bases, and 10 bases lay between the germline ends. Germline CDR1 reads LNHDA; CDR2 reads SQIVND (reference sequence). The CDR3 length is 13 residues. The CDR3 sequence: CAGGTSNTGELFF. The CDR3 DNA sequence: TGTGCCGGAGGGACCTCGAACACCGGGGAGCTGTTTTTT. The variable domain in full, with the rest retrieved from reference TRBV19 and TRBJ2-2, is DGGITQSPKYLFRKEGQNVTLSCEQNLNHDAMYWYRQDPGQGLRLIYYSQIVNDFQKGDIAEGYSVSREKKESFPLTVTSAQKNPTAFYLCAGGTSNTGELFFGEGSRLTVL.

The chain has TRBV19 and TRBJ1-2; D unresolved. CDR3 length: 13 residues. Germline V gene lookup returns CDR1 LNHDA and CDR2 SQIVND (reference sequence). With 3 bases removed from V and 5 bases from J, the gap between germline ends came to 10 bases. The CDR3 DNA reads TGTGCCAGTAGTATCCTGGCAGATTATGGCTACACCTTC. Its translation: CASSILADYGYTF.

The V gene is TRBV5-7, the J gene TRBJ2-3; 8 bases agree with TRBD2. TRBV5-7 is known as an ORF, though its function is uncertain. The CDR3 covers 16 residues. V was pared by 0 bases and J by 1 base, with 4 bases of the junction left unmatched. The CDR3 coding sequence is TGTGCCAGCAGCTTGGGGGGAGCGGGGGGCACAGATACGCAGTATTTT. Amino acids: CASSLGGAGGTDTQYF.

The chain combines TRBV5-6 with TRBJ1-5; D remains ambiguous. Per the germline V gene, CDR1 is SGHDT and CDR2 is YYEEEE. This CDR3 contains 13 residues. V was shortened by 4 bases and J by 6 bases, with 11 bases between the two germline ends. Written as DNA, the CDR3 is TGTGCCAGCAGCGCCAAGGTTTCTCAGCCCCAGCATTTT. As protein: CASSAKVSQPQHF.

This clone was observed many times. The rearrangement joins TRBV5-1 to TRBJ2-2; D may correspond to TRBD1 or TRBD2 (5 bases each). V was cut by 7 bases and J by 6 bases, with 16 bases left in between. Germline V gene data show CDR1 as SGHRS and CDR2 as YFSETQ. This CDR3 is 14 amino acids long. Here the CDR3 reads CASYDMRGAGELFF. In nucleotides, the CDR3 is TGCGCCAGCTACGATATGAGGGGTGCCGGGGAGCTGTTTTTT.

V usage is TRBV7-6 and J usage is TRBJ2-5; D gene ambiguous. Trimming stripped 4 bases from V and 4 bases from J, with 1 base between. The germline V gene has CDR1 SGHVS and CDR2 FNYEAQ. This CDR3 has 10 residues. The CDR3 DNA is TGTGCCAGCAGCTCAGAGACCCAGTACTTC. Its protein product is CASSSETQYF.

This clone was observed once. The chain links TRBV6-5 to TRBJ1-1, with D uncertain. The V end lost 6 bases, the J end lost 1 base, and 12 bases lay between the germline ends. Germline V CDR1 and CDR2: MNHEY, SVGAGI. The CDR3 consists of 14 residues. The CDR3 is CASRPPGPNTEAFF. CDR3 DNA sequence: TGTGCCAGCAGACCCCCCGGGCCGAACACTGAAGCTTTCTTT.

The CDR3 is CASSFSGGRETQYF. The DNA for the CDR3 is TGTGCCAGCAGCTTCTCTGGCGGGAGAGAGACCCAGTACTTC. The chain uses TRBV13 and TRBJ2-5, with TRBD2 matching over 7 bases. There are 14 residues in the CDR3. The junction had 5 bases not matched to a gene; V was cut back by 3 bases and J by 4 bases. The germline gives CDR1 PRHDT, CDR2 FYEKMQ (reference sequence).

The chain employs TRBV10-2 and TRBJ1-5; no definite D call. Deletions cut 4 bases from V and 2 bases from J, with 6 bases between. CDR1 and CDR2 (germline): WSHSY, SAAADI. The CDR3 consists of 13 residues. The DNA of the CDR3 is TGCGCCAGCAGTGTTGGGGGCAATCAGCCCCAGCATTTT. Translation gives CASSVGGNQPQHF.

V and J are TRBV10-3 and TRBJ2-5; TRBD2 matches at 10 bases. This CDR3 contains 16 residues. CDR1 is ENHRY and CDR2 is SYGVKD in the germline V gene. J gave up 5 bases and V 10 bases, and 16 bases lay outside the gene matches. CDR3 in amino acids: CATASLAGAGSETQYF. DNA of the CDR3: TGTGCCACCGCAAGTCTAGCGGGAGCAGGGTCCGAGACCCAGTACTTC.

The sample holds one count of this clone. The chain carries TRBV28 and TRBJ1-2; D gene unclear. Germline CDR1 is MDHEN and CDR2 is SYDVKM. The CDR3 has 13 amino acids. V was clipped by 7 bases and J by 2 bases, with 11 bases between them. The CDR3 sequence: CASIRTGNYGYTF. CDR3 DNA sequence: TGTGCCAGCATCAGGACGGGGAACTATGGCTACACCTTC.

The rearrangement uses TRBV11-2 and TRBJ2-7; 9 bases agree with TRBD2. The germline V gene encodes CDR1 SGHAT and CDR2 FQNNGV. The CDR3 totals 16 residues. The trim removed 5 bases at V and 6 bases at J, leaving 14 bases unmatched. CDR3 residues: CASSPFGGSGSFEQYF. The CDR3, as DNA: TGTGCCAGCAGCCCCTTCGGGGGTAGCGGGAGTTTCGAGCAGTACTTC.

The rearrangement uses TRBV12-5 and TRBJ2-3, with D unresolved. The CDR3 covers 14 residues. Germline CDR1 is LGHNT and CDR2 is FRNRAP. Trimming took off 1 base at V and 3 bases at J, with 8 bases between the two ends. CDR3 loop: CASGLGTATDTQYF. The CDR3 DNA sequence: TGTGCTAGTGGTTTGGGAACCGCGACAGATACGCAGTATTTT.

The chain joins TRBV2 to TRBJ2-2; D call uncertain. Looked up from germline, CDR1 is SNHLY and CDR2 is FYNNEI. The CDR3 is 15 residues long. V was cut by 3 bases and J by 4 bases, with 12 bases left in between. CDR3 nucleotides: TGTGCCAGCAGTGAGAGTCCAGCCGGCACCGGGGAGCTGTTTTTT. Translation gives CASSESPAGTGELFF. The whole variable domain, remainder taken from reference TRBV2 and TRBJ2-2, is EPEVTQTPSHQVTQMGQEVILRCVPISNHLYFYWYRQILGQKVEFLVSFYNNEISEKSEIFDDQFSVERPDGSNFTLKIRSTKLEDSAMYFCASSESPAGTGELFFGEGSRLTVL.

The rearrangement uses TRBV7-2 and TRBJ2-3, with 7 bases lining up with TRBD2. V was pared by 5 bases and J by 1 base, with 9 bases of the junction left unmatched. CDR3 length: 16 amino acids. Germline V gene data show CDR1 as SGHTA and CDR2 as FQGNSA. CDR3 residues: CASSPMGGDGTDTQYF. The CDR3 DNA sequence: TGTGCCAGCAGCCCAATGGGGGGGGACGGCACAGATACGCAGTATTTT.

The chain is built from TRBV7-9 and TRBJ2-7; the D gene is possibly TRBD1 (7 bases). The CDR3 has 16 residues. Trimming took 0 bases from V and 3 from J, leaving 15 bases between them. Germline CDR1 and CDR2: SEHNR and FQNEAQ (reference sequence). This CDR3 reads CASSLAAGGRHYEQYF. In nucleotides, the CDR3 is TGTGCCAGCAGCTTAGCGGCAGGGGGGAGACACTACGAGCAGTACTTC.

The chain uses TRBV28 and TRBJ1-2; no reliable D call. V shed 6 bases and J shed 4 bases, with 21 bases lying between them. The CDR3 runs 16 residues. The germline V gene has CDR1 MDHEN and CDR2 SYDVKM. The DNA of the CDR3 is TGTGCCAGCAGGCACTTATTGGGAGGTCAGTCCTATGGCTACACCTTC. Translation gives CASRHLLGGQSYGYTF.